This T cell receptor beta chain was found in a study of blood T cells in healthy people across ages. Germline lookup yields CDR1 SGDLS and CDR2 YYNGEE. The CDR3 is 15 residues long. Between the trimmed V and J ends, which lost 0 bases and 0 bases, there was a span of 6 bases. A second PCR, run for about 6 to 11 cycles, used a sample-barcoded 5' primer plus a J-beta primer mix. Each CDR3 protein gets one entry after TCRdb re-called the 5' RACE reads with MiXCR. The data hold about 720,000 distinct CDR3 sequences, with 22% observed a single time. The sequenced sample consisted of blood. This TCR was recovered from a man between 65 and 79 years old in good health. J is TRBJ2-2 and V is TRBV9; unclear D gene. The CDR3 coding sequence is TGTGCCAGCAGCGTAGGCGCGGCGAACACCGGGGAGCTGTTTTTT. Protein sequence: CASSVGAANTGELFF.